The present T cell receptor beta chain was sequenced within a study of a mutant IDH1 vaccine in newly diagnosed glioma. At the level of the study: Vaccination started 4-6 weeks after radiotherapy alone, or with temozolomide cycles. Most had both radiotherapy and temozolomide beforehand; others had only one. Study-level points and caveats: Any relationship between pseudoprogression and changes in top peripheral T cell clonotypes seemed absent.

Notes on this clone: Its cognate antigen is unknown.

CDR3 length: 13 residues. Germline V gene lookup returns CDR1 MRHNA and CDR2 SNTAGT. V shed 2 bases and J shed 4 bases, with 8 bases lying between them. This sample's time point: week 11, during vaccination. All doses held 300 ug of mutant IDH1 20-mer peptide, with topical imiquimod. Profiling relied on immunoSEQ multiplex PCR, and the TCRdb table lists in-frame clones only, not all of them. This table holds roughly 130,000 clones, around three quarters found once. The TCR comes from a man aged 35 to 55 with glioma. The sample was PBMCs, taken from a glioma patient whose treatment included an IDH1 peptide vaccine. V usage is TRBV6-4 and J usage is TRBJ1-2, with D hard to call. CDR3 sequence (DNA): TGTGCCAGCAGTGACGATCTGGGCTATGGCTACACCTTC. Translated: CASSDDLGYGYTF.